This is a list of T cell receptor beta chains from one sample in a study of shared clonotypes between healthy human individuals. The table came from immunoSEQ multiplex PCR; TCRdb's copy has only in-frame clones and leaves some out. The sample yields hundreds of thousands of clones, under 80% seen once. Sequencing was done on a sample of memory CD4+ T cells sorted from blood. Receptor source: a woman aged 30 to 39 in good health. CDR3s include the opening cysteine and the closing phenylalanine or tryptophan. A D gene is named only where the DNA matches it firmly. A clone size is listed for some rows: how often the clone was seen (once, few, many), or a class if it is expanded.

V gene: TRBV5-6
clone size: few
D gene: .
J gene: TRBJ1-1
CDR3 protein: CASSIDNHKPNTEAFF
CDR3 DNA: TGTGCCAGCAGCATAGACAATCATAAACCGAACACTGAAGCTTTCTTT

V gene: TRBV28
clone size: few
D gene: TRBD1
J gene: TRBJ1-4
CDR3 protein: CASTGGQGNEKLFF
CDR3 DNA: TGTGCCAGCACTGGGGGACAGGGGAATGAAAAACTGTTTTTT

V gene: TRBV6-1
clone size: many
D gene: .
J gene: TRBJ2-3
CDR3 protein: CASIRLARTTDTQYF
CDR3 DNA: TGTGCCAGCATTCGGCTAGCGAGAACCACAGATACGCAGTATTTT

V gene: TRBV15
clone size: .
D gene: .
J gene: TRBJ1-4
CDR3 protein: CATSRDIGTNEKLFF
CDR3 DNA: TGTGCCACCAGCAGAGATATAGGGACAAATGAAAAACTGTTTTTT

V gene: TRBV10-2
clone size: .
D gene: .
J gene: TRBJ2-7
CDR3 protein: CASSALSAIPYEQYF
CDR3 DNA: TGCGCCAGCAGTGCGCTTTCTGCTATCCCCTACGAGCAGTACTTC

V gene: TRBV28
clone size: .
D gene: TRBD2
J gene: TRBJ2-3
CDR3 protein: CASSPSGRTDTQYF
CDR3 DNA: TGTGCCAGCAGTCCCAGCGGGAGAACAGATACGCAGTATTTT

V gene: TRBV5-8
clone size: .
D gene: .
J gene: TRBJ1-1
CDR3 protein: CASSLGGGRNTEAFF
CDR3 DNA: TGTGCCAGCAGCTTGGGAGGGGGAAGGAACACTGAAGCTTTCTTT

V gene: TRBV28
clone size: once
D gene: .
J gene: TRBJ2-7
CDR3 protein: CASSSGTRAYEQYF
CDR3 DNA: TGTGCCAGCAGTTCCGGGACCCGTGCCTACGAGCAGTACTTC

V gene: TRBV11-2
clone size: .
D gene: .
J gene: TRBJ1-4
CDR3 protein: CASRRPGIGEKLFF
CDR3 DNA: TGTGCCAGCAGGCGGCCAGGGATAGGTGAAAAACTGTTTTTT

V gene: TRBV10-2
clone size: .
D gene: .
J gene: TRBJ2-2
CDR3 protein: CASRSGTAAGELFF
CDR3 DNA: TGCGCCAGCAGATCAGGAACTGCCGCCGGGGAGCTGTTTTTT

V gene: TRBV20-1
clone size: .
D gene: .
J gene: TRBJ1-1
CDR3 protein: CSARTGSEAFF
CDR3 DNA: TGCAGTGCTAGAACGGGCTCTGAAGCTTTCTTT

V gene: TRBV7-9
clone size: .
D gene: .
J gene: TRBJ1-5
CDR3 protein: CASSLGRGDQPQHF
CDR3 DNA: TGTGCCAGCAGCTTAGGTCGAGGGGACCAGCCCCAGCATTTT

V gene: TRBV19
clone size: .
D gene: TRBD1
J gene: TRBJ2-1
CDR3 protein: CASSIDTGQGGYNEQFF
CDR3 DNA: TGTGCCAGTAGTATAGATACGGGACAGGGAGGTTACAATGAGCAGTTCTTC

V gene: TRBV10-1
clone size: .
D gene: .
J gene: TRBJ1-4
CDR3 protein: CASNTGTVNEKLFF
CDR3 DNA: TGCGCCAGCAATACCGGGACGGTGAATGAAAAACTGTTTTTT

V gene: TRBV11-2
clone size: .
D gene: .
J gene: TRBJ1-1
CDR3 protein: CASSQGVLNTEAFF
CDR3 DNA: TGTGCCAGCAGCCAAGGGGTTCTGAACACTGAAGCTTTCTTT

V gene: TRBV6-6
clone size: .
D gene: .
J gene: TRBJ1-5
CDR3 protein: CASSYGGGVNQPQHF
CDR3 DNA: TGTGCCAGCAGTTACGGTGGCGGAGTCAATCAGCCCCAGCATTTT